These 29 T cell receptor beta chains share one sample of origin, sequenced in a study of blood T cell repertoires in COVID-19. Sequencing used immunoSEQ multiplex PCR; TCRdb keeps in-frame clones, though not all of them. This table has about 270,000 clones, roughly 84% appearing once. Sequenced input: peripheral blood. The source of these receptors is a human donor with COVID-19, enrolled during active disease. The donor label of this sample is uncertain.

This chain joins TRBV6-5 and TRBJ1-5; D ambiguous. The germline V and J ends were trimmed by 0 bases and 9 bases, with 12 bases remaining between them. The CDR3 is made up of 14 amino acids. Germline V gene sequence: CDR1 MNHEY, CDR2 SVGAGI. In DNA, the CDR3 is TGTGCCAGCAGTTACTCGACGGCTAGACGGCCCCAGCATTTT. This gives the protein CASSYSTARRPQHF.

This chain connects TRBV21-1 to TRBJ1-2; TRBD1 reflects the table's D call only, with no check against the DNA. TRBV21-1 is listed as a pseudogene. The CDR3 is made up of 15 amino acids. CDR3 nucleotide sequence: TGTGCCAGCAGCTCATGGACAGGGGTGAACTATGGCTACACCTTC. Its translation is CASSSWTGVNYGYTF.

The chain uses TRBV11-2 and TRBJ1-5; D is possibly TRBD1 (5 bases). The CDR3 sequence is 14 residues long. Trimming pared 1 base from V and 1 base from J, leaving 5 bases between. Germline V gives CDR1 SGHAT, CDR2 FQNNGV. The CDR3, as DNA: TGTGCCAGCAGCTTAGGACAGAGCAATCAGCCCCAGCATTTT. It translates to CASSLGQSNQPQHF.

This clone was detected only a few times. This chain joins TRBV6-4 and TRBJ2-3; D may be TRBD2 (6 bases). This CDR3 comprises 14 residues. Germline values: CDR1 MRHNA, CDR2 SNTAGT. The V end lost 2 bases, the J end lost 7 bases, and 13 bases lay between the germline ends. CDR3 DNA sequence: TGTGCCAGCAGTGACCGGCTAGCGACCTATACGCAGTATTTT. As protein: CASSDRLATYTQYF.

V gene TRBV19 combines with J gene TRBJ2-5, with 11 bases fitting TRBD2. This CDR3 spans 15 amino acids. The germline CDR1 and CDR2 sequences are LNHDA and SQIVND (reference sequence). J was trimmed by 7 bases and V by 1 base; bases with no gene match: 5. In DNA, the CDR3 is TGTGCCAGTAGTATAGTAGCGGGGGGGTCGGGGACCCAGTACTTC. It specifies CASSIVAGGSGTQYF.

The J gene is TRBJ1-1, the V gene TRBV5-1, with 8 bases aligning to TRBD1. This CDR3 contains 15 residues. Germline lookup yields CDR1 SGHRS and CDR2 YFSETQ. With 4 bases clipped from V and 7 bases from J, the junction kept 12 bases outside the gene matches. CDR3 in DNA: TGCGCCAGCAGCGTTTCGACAGGGGTCCTCGGTGAAGCTTTCTTT. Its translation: CASSVSTGVLGEAFF.

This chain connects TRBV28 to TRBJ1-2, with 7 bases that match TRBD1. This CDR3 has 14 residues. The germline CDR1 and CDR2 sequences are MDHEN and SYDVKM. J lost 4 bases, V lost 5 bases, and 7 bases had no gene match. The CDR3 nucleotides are TGTGCCAGCAGTGAACAGGGGCCCTCCTATGGCTACACCTTC. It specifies CASSEQGPSYGYTF.

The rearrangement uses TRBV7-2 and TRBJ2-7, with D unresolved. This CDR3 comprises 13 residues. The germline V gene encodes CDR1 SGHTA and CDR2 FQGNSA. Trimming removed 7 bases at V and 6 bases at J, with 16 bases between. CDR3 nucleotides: TGTGCCAGCAACAGTTTCCCGGTCGGCGAGCAGTACTTC. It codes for CASNSFPVGEQYF.

This CDR3 is CASSQDPGLAGRGRGETQYF. The CDR3 bases are TGCGCCAGCAGCCAAGACCCGGGACTAGCGGGGAGGGGCCGGGGAGAGACCCAGTACTTC. The V call is TRBV4-1, the J call TRBJ2-5, with 13 bases lining up with TRBD2. Germline loops: CDR1 MGHRA, CDR2 YSYEKL. The CDR3 spans 20 residues. The junction had 14 bases not matched to a gene; V was cut back by 0 bases and J by 4 bases.

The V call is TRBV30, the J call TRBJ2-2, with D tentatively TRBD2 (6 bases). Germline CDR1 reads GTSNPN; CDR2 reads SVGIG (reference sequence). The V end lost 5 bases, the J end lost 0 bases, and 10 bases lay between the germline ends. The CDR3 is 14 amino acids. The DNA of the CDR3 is TGTGCCTGGGAGGGACTGGCGAACACCGGGGAGCTGTTTTTT. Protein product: CAWEGLANTGELFF.

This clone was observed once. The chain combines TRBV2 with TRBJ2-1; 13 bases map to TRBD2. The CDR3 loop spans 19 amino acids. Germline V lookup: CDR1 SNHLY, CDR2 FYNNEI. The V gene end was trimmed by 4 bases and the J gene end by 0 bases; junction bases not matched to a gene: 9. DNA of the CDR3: TGTGCCAGCAGTGTCCCGGGACTAGCGGGACAGAGCTCCTACAATGAGCAGTTCTTC. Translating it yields CASSVPGLAGQSSYNEQFF.

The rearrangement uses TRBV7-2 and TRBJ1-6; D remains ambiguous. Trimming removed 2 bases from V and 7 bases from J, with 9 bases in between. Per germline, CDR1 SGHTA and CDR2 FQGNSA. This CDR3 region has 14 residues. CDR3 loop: CASSLTAVNSPLHF. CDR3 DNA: TGTGCCAGCAGCTTAACTGCGGTCAATTCACCCCTCCACTTT.

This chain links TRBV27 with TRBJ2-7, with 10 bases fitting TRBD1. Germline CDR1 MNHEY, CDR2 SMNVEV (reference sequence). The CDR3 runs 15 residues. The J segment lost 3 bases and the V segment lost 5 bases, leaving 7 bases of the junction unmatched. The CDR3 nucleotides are TGTGCCAGCAGTAGAGGACAGGGGGGAAACTACGAGCAGTACTTC. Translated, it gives CASSRGQGGNYEQYF.

CDR3 coding DNA: TGTGCCAGCAGCGTTGGACAGGGGGAGACCCAGTACTTC. This gives the protein CASSVGQGETQYF. V usage is TRBV9 and J usage is TRBJ2-5; 9 bases fit TRBD1. CDR1 and CDR2 from the germline V gene are SGDLS and YYNGEE. The CDR3 sequence is 13 residues long. Losses at the gene ends were 2 bases for V and 5 bases for J; bases not matched to a gene: 1. Full variable domain (remainder filled in from reference TRBV9 and TRBJ2-5): DSGVTQTPKHLITATGQRVTLRCSPRSGDLSVYWYQQSLDQGLQFLIQYYNGEERAKGNILERFSAQQFPDLHSELNLSSLELGDSALYFCASSVGQGETQYFGPGTRLLVL.

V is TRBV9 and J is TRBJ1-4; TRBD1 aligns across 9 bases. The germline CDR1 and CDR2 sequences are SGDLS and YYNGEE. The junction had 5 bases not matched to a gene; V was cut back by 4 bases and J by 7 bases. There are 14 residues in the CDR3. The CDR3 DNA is TGTGCCAGCAGCCCCAGGACAGGGGCTGAAAAACTGTTTTTT. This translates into CASSPRTGAEKLFF.

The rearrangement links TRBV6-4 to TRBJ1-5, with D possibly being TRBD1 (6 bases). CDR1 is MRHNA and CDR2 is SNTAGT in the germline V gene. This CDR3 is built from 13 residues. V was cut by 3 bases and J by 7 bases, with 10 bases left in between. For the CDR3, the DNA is TGTGCCAGCAGTGAACAGGGTGGACAGCCCCAGCATTTT. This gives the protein CASSEQGGQPQHF.

The CDR3 sequence: CASSSRGYSNQPQHF. In DNA form, the CDR3 reads TGTGCCAGCAGTTCCCGAGGTTATAGCAATCAGCCCCAGCATTTT. J is TRBJ1-5 and V is TRBV5-6; no definite D call. Germline-derived CDR1 and CDR2 are SGHDT and YYEEEE. There are 15 residues in the CDR3. V was cut by 5 bases and J by 0 bases, with 12 bases left in between. Based on the CDR3 plus reference TRBV5-6 and TRBJ1-5, the full variable domain is DAGVTQSPTHLIKTRGQQVTLRCSPKSGHDTVSWYQQALGQGPQFIFQYYEEEERQRGNFPDRFSGHQFPNYSSELNVNALLLGDSALYLCASSSRGYSNQPQHFGDGTRLSIL.

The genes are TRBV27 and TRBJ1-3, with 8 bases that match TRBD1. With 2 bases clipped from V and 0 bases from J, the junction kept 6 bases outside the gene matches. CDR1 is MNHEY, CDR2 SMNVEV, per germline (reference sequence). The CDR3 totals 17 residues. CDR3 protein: CASSLRTGPSSGNTIYF. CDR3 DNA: TGTGCCAGCAGTTTACGGACAGGGCCCAGCTCTGGAAACACCATATATTTT.

This CDR3 is CASGGQGMGQETQYF. CDR3 in DNA: TGTGCCAGCGGCGGACAGGGAATGGGGCAAGAGACCCAGTACTTC. This chain links TRBV7-6 with TRBJ2-5; 8 bases line up with TRBD1. Germline V CDR1 and CDR2: SGHVS, FNYEAQ. Trimming cost V 8 bases and J 2 bases; bases outside gene matches: 10. This CDR3 comprises 15 residues.

The CDR3 nucleotides read TGTGCCATCAGTGAGAGGTGGGCGGACTACGGTCCCAATGAGCAGTTCTTC. Its translation: CAISERWADYGPNEQFF. The chain joins TRBV10-3 to TRBJ2-1; D is possibly TRBD2 (6 bases). This CDR3 spans 17 amino acids. Per the germline V gene, CDR1 is ENHRY and CDR2 is SYGVKD. The V end lost 2 bases, the J end lost 6 bases, and 20 bases lay between the germline ends.

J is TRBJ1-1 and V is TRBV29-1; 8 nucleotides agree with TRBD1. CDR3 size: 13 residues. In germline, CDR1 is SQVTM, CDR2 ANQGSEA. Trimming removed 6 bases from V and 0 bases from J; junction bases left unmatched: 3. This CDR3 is CSVWTGMNTEAFF. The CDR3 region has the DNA TGCAGCGTGTGGACAGGGATGAACACTGAAGCTTTCTTT.

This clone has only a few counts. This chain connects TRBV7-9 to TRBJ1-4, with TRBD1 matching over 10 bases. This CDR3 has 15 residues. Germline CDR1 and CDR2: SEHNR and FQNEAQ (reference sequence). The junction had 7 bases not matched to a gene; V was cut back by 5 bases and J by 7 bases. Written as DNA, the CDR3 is TGTGCCAGCAGCCGTATGACAGGGGGCGGTGAAAAACTGTTTTTT. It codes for CASSRMTGGGEKLFF.

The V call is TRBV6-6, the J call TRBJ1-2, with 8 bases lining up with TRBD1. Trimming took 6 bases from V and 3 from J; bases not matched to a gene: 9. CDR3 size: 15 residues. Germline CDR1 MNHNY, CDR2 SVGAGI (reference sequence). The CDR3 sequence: CASRGQGKGDYGYTF. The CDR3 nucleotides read TGTGCCAGCAGAGGACAGGGCAAAGGGGACTATGGCTACACCTTC.

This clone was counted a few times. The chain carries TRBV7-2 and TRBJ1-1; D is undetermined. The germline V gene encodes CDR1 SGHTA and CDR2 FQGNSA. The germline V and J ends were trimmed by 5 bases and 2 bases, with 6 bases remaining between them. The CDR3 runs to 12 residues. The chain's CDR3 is CASSQLNTEAFF. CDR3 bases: TGTGCCAGCAGCCAGTTAAACACTGAAGCTTTCTTT.

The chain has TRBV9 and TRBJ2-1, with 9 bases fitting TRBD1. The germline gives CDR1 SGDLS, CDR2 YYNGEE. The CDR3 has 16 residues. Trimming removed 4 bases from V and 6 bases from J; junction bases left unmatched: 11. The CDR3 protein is CASSRFRDRAGNEQFF. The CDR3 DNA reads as TGTGCCAGCAGCCGATTCCGGGACAGGGCCGGCAATGAGCAGTTCTTC.

DNA of the CDR3: TGCAGCGTTGAAGAGGCGGGGGCCGGCTACACCTTC. It is translated as CSVEEAGAGYTF. This chain links TRBV29-1 with TRBJ1-2; tentative D call: TRBD1 (6 bases). V lost 0 bases and J lost 8, with 10 bases in between. The CDR3 extends over 12 amino acids. Germline assignment: CDR1 SQVTM and CDR2 ANQGSEA.

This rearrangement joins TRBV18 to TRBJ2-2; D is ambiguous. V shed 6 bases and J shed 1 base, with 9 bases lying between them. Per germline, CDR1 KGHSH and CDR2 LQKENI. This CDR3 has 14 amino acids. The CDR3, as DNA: TGTGCCAGCTCCCTGGCAAGGAACACCGGGGAGCTGTTTTTT. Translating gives CASSLARNTGELFF.

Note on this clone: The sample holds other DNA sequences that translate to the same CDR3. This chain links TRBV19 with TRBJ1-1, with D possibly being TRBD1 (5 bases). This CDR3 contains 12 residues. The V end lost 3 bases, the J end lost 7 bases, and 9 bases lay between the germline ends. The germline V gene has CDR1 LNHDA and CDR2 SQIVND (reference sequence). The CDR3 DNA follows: TGTGCCAGTAGTATGAGGCAGGGTGAAGCTTTCTTT. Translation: CASSMRQGEAFF.

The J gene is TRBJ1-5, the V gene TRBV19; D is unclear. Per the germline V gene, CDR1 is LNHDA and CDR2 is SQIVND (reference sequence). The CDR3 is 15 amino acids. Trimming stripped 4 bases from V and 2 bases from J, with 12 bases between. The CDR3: CASSTGKGGNQPQHF. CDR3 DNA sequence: TGTGCCAGTAGTACAGGTAAGGGAGGCAATCAGCCCCAGCATTTT.